What follows is one T cell receptor (beta chain) and its context. No antigen is known for it. V lost 5 bases, J lost 4 bases, and 7 bases stayed unmatched. Germline values: CDR1 LNHDA, CDR2 SQIVND (reference sequence). The CDR3 is made up of 15 amino acids. The data derive from a study of cytomegalovirus exposure and HLA in healthy donors. General study findings and limits: TCR beta chains numbering 164 were designated cytomegalovirus-associated. Rare sequences made up most TCRs, while some public TCRs were found in many donors. The classifier was said to identify cytomegalovirus status with high specificity and sensitivity.

The donors were members of the 120-subject validation cohort (separate from the approximately 730-subject first cohort). Using immunoSEQ multiplex PCR, the repertoire was profiled, and TCRdb retains in-frame clones only, with some absent. The sample holds tens of thousands of clones, approximately 91% seen once. The origin of this receptor is a man aged 25 to 40 in good health and CMV-seronegative. The chain has TRBV19 and TRBJ2-2, with 7 bases lining up with TRBD1. The sequenced material came from PBMCs. In DNA, the CDR3 is TGTGCCAGTAGTCTCGAGGGGGCAGTCACCGGGGAGCTGTTTTTT. This sequence encodes CASSLEGAVTGELFF.